The rows below give T cell receptor beta chains drawn from one sample of a study of OX40 agonist ivuxolimab in advanced cancers. TCRdb keeps only in-frame clones here, not all; method: immunoSEQ multiplex PCR. The repertoire consists of about 77,000 clones, with roughly 85% occurring once and the leading ten covering more than 0.6%. Here the sequenced sample was CD4+ or CD8+ T cells sorted from blood, taken in a trial of the OX40 agonist ivuxolimab. The receptors derive from an adult with an advanced solid tumor such as melanoma, head and neck, liver or kidney cancer. The conserved cysteine and the conserved F or W are not part of the CDR3 here. Each record gives: J gene, clone size, V gene, CDR3 protein. Some rows mark clone size as missing; the rest say once, few, many or name a class of expanded clone.

j_call: TRBJ2-3; clone_size: -; v_call: TRBV4-1; cdr3_aa: ASSHARGVGDPDTQY
j_call: TRBJ1-3; clone_size: -; v_call: TRBV15; cdr3_aa: ATSRDVGTGNTIY
j_call: TRBJ2-3; clone_size: -; v_call: TRBV5-1; cdr3_aa: ASSVLAGGTDTQY
j_call: TRBJ2-3; clone_size: once; v_call: TRBV10-3; cdr3_aa: AISEEGLLDTQY
j_call: TRBJ2-7; clone_size: few; v_call: TRBV5-6; cdr3_aa: ASSFVRGGVLGEQY
j_call: TRBJ1-2; clone_size: -; v_call: TRBV2; cdr3_aa: ASREETGPERGYT
j_call: TRBJ2-1; clone_size: -; v_call: TRBV14; cdr3_aa: ASSQDRNERGVLSYNEQF
j_call: TRBJ1-2; clone_size: -; v_call: TRBV7-6; cdr3_aa: ASSLPGGRGYT
j_call: TRBJ1-1; clone_size: -; v_call: TRBV6-5; cdr3_aa: ASSYRGRGNTEAF
j_call: TRBJ1-2; clone_size: -; v_call: TRBV2; cdr3_aa: ASTQAGGPYGYT
j_call: TRBJ1-1; clone_size: -; v_call: TRBV6-5; cdr3_aa: ASARGANTEAF
j_call: TRBJ2-7; clone_size: -; v_call: TRBV7-2; cdr3_aa: ASSLARSAYEQY
j_call: TRBJ2-1; clone_size: -; v_call: TRBV30; cdr3_aa: ACTGDLSYNEQF
j_call: TRBJ1-3; clone_size: -; v_call: TRBV10-1; cdr3_aa: ASRLQGASGNTIY
j_call: TRBJ1-5; clone_size: -; v_call: TRBV11-2; cdr3_aa: ASSLRGYSNQPQH
j_call: TRBJ2-7; clone_size: few; v_call: TRBV6-1; cdr3_aa: ATRPQEASSYEQY
j_call: TRBJ2-2; clone_size: once; v_call: TRBV2; cdr3_aa: ASSASILRMRNTGELF
j_call: TRBJ2-7; clone_size: -; v_call: TRBV6-6; cdr3_aa: ASSPSREQY
j_call: TRBJ2-4; clone_size: once; v_call: TRBV2; cdr3_aa: ASSEESRLLAKNIQY
j_call: TRBJ2-2; clone_size: -; v_call: TRBV7-2; cdr3_aa: ASSKQGYTGELF
j_call: TRBJ1-1; clone_size: -; v_call: TRBV5-5; cdr3_aa: ASSFGQLGTEAF
j_call: TRBJ1-4; clone_size: -; v_call: TRBV10-1; cdr3_aa: ASSESTPPYHATNEKLF
j_call: TRBJ2-7; clone_size: few; v_call: TRBV2; cdr3_aa: ASSFGGYEQY
j_call: TRBJ2-2; clone_size: -; v_call: TRBV4-3; cdr3_aa: ASSPQGLAGTTGELF
j_call: TRBJ2-5; clone_size: -; v_call: TRBV19; cdr3_aa: ATESAGPTGTQY
j_call: TRBJ2-4; clone_size: -; v_call: TRBV6-1; cdr3_aa: ASSPLKGELNIQY
j_call: TRBJ2-5; clone_size: -; v_call: TRBV7-2; cdr3_aa: ASSSGTSGETQY
j_call: TRBJ1-4; clone_size: -; v_call: TRBV19; cdr3_aa: ASSIGYGPNEKLF
j_call: TRBJ2-1; clone_size: -; v_call: TRBV6-6; cdr3_aa: ASSYSDRANEQF
j_call: TRBJ1-5; clone_size: -; v_call: TRBV5-5; cdr3_aa: ASSSGITNQPQH
j_call: TRBJ2-2; clone_size: -; v_call: TRBV7-2; cdr3_aa: ASSPAVNTGELF
j_call: TRBJ1-1; clone_size: once; v_call: TRBV4-3; cdr3_aa: ASSQDFWALNTEAF
j_call: TRBJ2-7; clone_size: once; v_call: TRBV19; cdr3_aa: ASSDPQGLGYEQY
j_call: TRBJ1-1; clone_size: once; v_call: TRBV18; cdr3_aa: ASSPGLTDTEAF
j_call: TRBJ2-3; clone_size: -; v_call: TRBV7-6; cdr3_aa: ASSLARGIGGTQY
j_call: TRBJ2-5; clone_size: few; v_call: TRBV7-2; cdr3_aa: ASSLAEPLGTQY
j_call: TRBJ1-5; clone_size: once; v_call: TRBV7-2; cdr3_aa: ASSSNLGGQPQH
j_call: TRBJ1-1; clone_size: -; v_call: TRBV27; cdr3_aa: ASSLRPRQGTGAF
j_call: TRBJ2-5; clone_size: -; v_call: TRBV7-3; cdr3_aa: ASSRGLGETQY
j_call: TRBJ2-7; clone_size: -; v_call: TRBV5-5; cdr3_aa: ASSLSRRGQGVPYEQY
j_call: TRBJ2-5; clone_size: once; v_call: TRBV7-2; cdr3_aa: ASSLVWRGETQY
j_call: TRBJ1-2; clone_size: -; v_call: TRBV4-2; cdr3_aa: ASSQEAQGDYGYT
j_call: TRBJ2-3; clone_size: -; v_call: TRBV19; cdr3_aa: ATLPSELSTDTQY
j_call: TRBJ2-5; clone_size: -; v_call: TRBV4-2; cdr3_aa: ASSRVPGLASETQY
j_call: TRBJ1-5; clone_size: -; v_call: TRBV7-8; cdr3_aa: ASSSYLGNQPQH
j_call: TRBJ1-4; clone_size: -; v_call: TRBV6-5; cdr3_aa: ASSLPGQGGKLF
j_call: TRBJ2-6; clone_size: -; v_call: TRBV19; cdr3_aa: ASSILSSGANVLT
j_call: TRBJ1-5; clone_size: few; v_call: TRBV7-3; cdr3_aa: ASSKTAFQPQH
j_call: TRBJ1-1; clone_size: -; v_call: TRBV6-6; cdr3_aa: ASILGGRRDTEAF
j_call: TRBJ2-1; clone_size: -; v_call: TRBV6-5; cdr3_aa: ASSLLGGGHNEQF
j_call: TRBJ2-5; clone_size: -; v_call: TRBV19; cdr3_aa: ASSIGVGETQY
j_call: TRBJ1-2; clone_size: -; v_call: TRBV6-1; cdr3_aa: ASSEEQGEGGYGYT
j_call: TRBJ2-2; clone_size: -; v_call: TRBV7-9; cdr3_aa: ASSLSRGRAGFTGELF
j_call: TRBJ2-5; clone_size: -; v_call: TRBV5-1; cdr3_aa: ASSWDDRGVY
j_call: TRBJ1-1; clone_size: -; v_call: TRBV6-5; cdr3_aa: ASSYGTPNTEAF
j_call: TRBJ1-3; clone_size: -; v_call: TRBV18; cdr3_aa: ASSPLATSGASHGNTIY
j_call: TRBJ2-1; clone_size: -; v_call: TRBV7-2; cdr3_aa: ASSPPNYNEQF
j_call: TRBJ2-5; clone_size: -; v_call: TRBV19; cdr3_aa: ASSMTSQETQY
j_call: TRBJ1-2; clone_size: few; v_call: TRBV11-2; cdr3_aa: ASSPTQTGSGYT